This T cell receptor (beta chain) was sequenced during a study of T cells in women clearing cervical HPV infection. Only in-frame clones appear in the TCRdb table, and some are missing; sequencing was by immunoSEQ multiplex PCR. The sample includes more than 30,000 clones. The CDR3 spans 15 residues. After removal of 6 bases from V and 4 bases from J, the junction contained 8 bases not matched to a gene. As concerns this clone: The read falls 3 residues short of the CDR3 end, and the missing part is taken from the germline J gene.

The sequence came from a woman aged 18 to 75 with a cervical HPV16 infection that either progressed to CIN3+ or cleared (not recorded which). This sequence joins TRBV12-3 or TRBV12-4 and TRBJ2-7, with 11 bases aligning to TRBD1. Sequenced sample: blood buffy coat. The part of the CDR3 DNA that was read is TGTGCCAGCAGCTCGGACAGGGGGCTATATTACGAG. Amino acids: CASSSDRGLYYE. The CDR3 in its entirety is CASSSDRGLYYEQYF.